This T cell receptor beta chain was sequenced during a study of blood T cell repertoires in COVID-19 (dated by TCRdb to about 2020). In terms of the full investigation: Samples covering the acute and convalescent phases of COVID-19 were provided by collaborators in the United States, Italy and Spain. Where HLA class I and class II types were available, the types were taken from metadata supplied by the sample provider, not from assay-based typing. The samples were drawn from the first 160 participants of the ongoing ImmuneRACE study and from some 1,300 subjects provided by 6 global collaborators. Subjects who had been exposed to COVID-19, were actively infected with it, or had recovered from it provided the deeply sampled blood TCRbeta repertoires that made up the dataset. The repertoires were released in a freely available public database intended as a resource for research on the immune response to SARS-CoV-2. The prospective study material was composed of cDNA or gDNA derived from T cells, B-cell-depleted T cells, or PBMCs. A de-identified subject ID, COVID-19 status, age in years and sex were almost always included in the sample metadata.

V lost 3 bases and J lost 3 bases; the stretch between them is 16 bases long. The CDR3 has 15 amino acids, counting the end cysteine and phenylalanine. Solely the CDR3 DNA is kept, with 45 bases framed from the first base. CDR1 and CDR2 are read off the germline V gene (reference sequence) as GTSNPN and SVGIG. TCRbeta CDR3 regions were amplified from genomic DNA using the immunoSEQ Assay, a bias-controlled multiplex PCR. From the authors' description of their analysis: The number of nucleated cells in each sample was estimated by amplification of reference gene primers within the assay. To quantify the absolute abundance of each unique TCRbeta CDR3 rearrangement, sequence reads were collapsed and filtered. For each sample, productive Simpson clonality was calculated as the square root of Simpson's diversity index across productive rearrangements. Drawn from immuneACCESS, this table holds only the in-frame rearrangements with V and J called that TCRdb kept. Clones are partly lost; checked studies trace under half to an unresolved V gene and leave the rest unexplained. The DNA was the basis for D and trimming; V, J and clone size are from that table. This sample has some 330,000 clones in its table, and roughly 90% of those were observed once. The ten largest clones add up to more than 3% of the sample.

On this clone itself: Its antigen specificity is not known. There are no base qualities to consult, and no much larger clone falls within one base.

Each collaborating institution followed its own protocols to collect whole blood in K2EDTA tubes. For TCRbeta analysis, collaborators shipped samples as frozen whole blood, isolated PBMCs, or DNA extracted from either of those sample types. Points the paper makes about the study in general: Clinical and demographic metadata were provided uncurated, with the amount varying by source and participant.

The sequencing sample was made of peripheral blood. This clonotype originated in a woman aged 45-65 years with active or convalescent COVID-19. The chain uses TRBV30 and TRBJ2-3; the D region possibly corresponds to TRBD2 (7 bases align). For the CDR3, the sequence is CAWRLAGEGTDTQYF. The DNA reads TGTGCCTGGAGGTTGGCAGGGGAGGGGACAGATACGCAGTATTTT.